The 14 T cell receptor beta chains reported below all come from one sample, sequenced in a study of T cells in Graves' hyperthyroidism and ophthalmopathy. Template material for amplifying TCR beta CDR3 regions consisted of RNA transcripts. The TCR CDR3 first-round RT-PCR relied on the HTBI primer set. One entry per CDR3 protein results from TCRdb running MiXCR on the multiplex PCR reads. The sample yields about 180,000 distinct CDR3 sequences, over 15% seen once. What was sequenced was blood. The source of these receptors is a woman between 45 and 65 years old with Graves' hyperthyroidism.

This clonotype showed up many times. The genes are TRBV11-2 and TRBJ2-2; TRBD1 might be the D (7 bases). Trimming took off 3 bases at V and 5 bases at J, with 16 bases between the two ends. Germline CDR1 is SGHAT and CDR2 is FQNNGV. This CDR3 region has 16 residues. The CDR3 here is CASSFRTGGSTGELFF. The CDR3 DNA sequence: TGTGCCAGCAGCTTCAGGACAGGAGGGAGTACCGGGGAGCTGTTTTTT.

In this sample, this clonotype turned up many times. The chain employs TRBV7-2 and TRBJ1-6; D is unresolved. V shed 5 bases and J shed 5 bases, with 16 bases lying between them. CDR1 is SGHTA and CDR2 is FQGNSA in the germline V gene. The CDR3 has 16 residues. CDR3 nucleotide sequence: TGTGCCAGCAGCACGGGAGGAAAGCTAAATAATTCACCCCTCCACTTT. Amino acid sequence: CASSTGGKLNNSPLHF.

This clonotype was picked up many times. Germline and junction disagree at one end, which may indicate a read error. The chain uses TRBV27 and TRBJ1-1; D is unresolved. This CDR3 is 15 amino acids long. CDR1 is MNHEY, CDR2 SMNVEV, per germline (reference sequence). Here the CDR3 DNA reads TGTGCCAGCAGCTTATCTGGGGTTGGAAACACTGAAGCTTTCTTT. Amino acids: CASSLSGVGNTEAFF.

This clonotype was seen repeatedly, ten times or more. This chain connects TRBV5-1 to TRBJ2-3; D remains unclear. Germline V lookup: CDR1 SGHRS, CDR2 YFSETQ. The CDR3 length is 13 residues. Trimming shortened V by 9 bases and J by 1 base, and 12 bases separated the two germline ends. The CDR3 here is CATTRGGTDTQYF. The DNA for the CDR3 is TGCGCCACCACCCGTGGCGGCACAGATACGCAGTATTTT.

In its sample, this clonotype was seen many times. The chain links TRBV7-2 to TRBJ2-7; 8 nucleotides line up with TRBD1. Per germline, CDR1 SGHTA and CDR2 FQGNSA. The CDR3 spans 15 residues. V shed 1 base and J 2 bases; nucleotides not matched to a gene: 4. The CDR3 bases are TGTGCCAGCAGCTTAGGGACAGGGCGACCCTACGAGCAGTACTTC. As protein: CASSLGTGRPYEQYF.

V and J are TRBV11-2 and TRBJ2-7; no definite D call. V shed 3 bases and J shed 2 bases, with 11 bases lying between them. Germline assignment: CDR1 SGHAT and CDR2 FQNNGV. CDR3 size: 14 residues. CDR3 DNA: TGTGCCAGCAGCTTCGACGCCTTCACCTACGAGCAGTACTTC. Translation: CASSFDAFTYEQYF.

This chain links TRBV5-1 with TRBJ2-7, with 8 bases fitting TRBD2. Germline V gene sequence: CDR1 SGHRS, CDR2 YFSETQ. V lost 4 bases to trimming and J lost 0 bases; unmatched junction nucleotides: 6. The CDR3 spans 15 residues. CDR3 residues: CASSVGLALSYEQYF. The DNA of the CDR3 is TGCGCCAGCAGCGTAGGACTAGCTCTCTCCTACGAGCAGTACTTC.

This clonotype was observed a few times. The genes are TRBV20-1 and TRBJ2-3, with 9 bases identical to TRBD2. Germline lookup yields CDR1 DFQATT and CDR2 SNEGSKA (reference sequence). The V gene end was trimmed by 1 base and the J gene end by 6 bases; junction bases not matched to a gene: 5. CDR3 length: 14 residues. CDR3 sequence: CSARVGAGGDTQYF. The CDR3 DNA reads as TGCAGTGCTAGAGTTGGCGCGGGGGGGGATACGCAGTATTTT.

Ten or more counts support this clonotype. The V and J genes are TRBV7-9 and TRBJ1-2; the match to TRBD1 covers 9 bases. V lost 4 bases to trimming and J lost 3 bases; unmatched junction nucleotides: 0. This CDR3 has 13 amino acids. Looked up from germline, CDR1 is SEHNR and CDR2 is FQNEAQ (reference sequence). The CDR3 sequence is CASSWTGDYGYTF. In nucleotides, the CDR3 is TGTGCCAGCAGCTGGACAGGGGACTATGGCTACACCTTC.

This clonotype was seen at least ten times. The V gene is TRBV5-1, the J gene TRBJ2-1; TRBD1 might be the D (6 bases). Per germline, CDR1 SGHRS and CDR2 YFSETQ. CDR3 size: 14 residues. Trimming took 0 bases from V and 5 from J, leaving 9 bases between them. In nucleotides, the CDR3 is TGCGCCAGCAGCTTGGACAGGGTGAACAATGAGCAGTTCTTC. Protein sequence: CASSLDRVNNEQFF.

This clonotype was found many times. This CDR3 reads CASSLVYQNEQYF. DNA for the CDR3: TGTGCCAGCAGCTTGGTCTACCAGAACGAGCAGTACTTC. This chain links TRBV5-4 with TRBJ2-7; no clear D gene. Trimming left V 0 bases short and J 5 bases short, with 9 bases between. CDR3 size: 13 residues. In germline, CDR1 is SGHNT, CDR2 YYREEE (reference sequence).

This clonotype was picked up many times. This chain joins TRBV2 and TRBJ1-1; D not certain. Germline CDR1 and CDR2: SNHLY and FYNNEI. V dropped 4 bases and J dropped 6 bases, with 6 bases sitting between them. CDR3 length: 11 residues. In DNA, the CDR3 is TGTGCCAGCAGTGGGACCGCTGAAGCTTTCTTT. Translated: CASSGTAEAFF.

This clonotype was counted ten times or more. The chain employs TRBV7-2 and TRBJ2-1; no clear D gene. The V gene's germline CDR1 is SGHTA and CDR2 FQGNSA. The CDR3 totals 15 residues. The germline V and J ends were trimmed by 0 bases and 2 bases, with 8 bases remaining between them. CDR3 DNA sequence: TGTGCCAGCAGCTTAGCCTTTACTCCCTACAATGAGCAGTTCTTC. Translation gives CASSLAFTPYNEQFF.

The table lists this clonotype with many counts. The chain couples TRBV25-1 to TRBJ2-5; 7 bases fit TRBD1. This CDR3 region has 13 residues. Trimming cost V 5 bases and J 5 bases; bases outside gene matches: 5. Looked up from germline, CDR1 is MGHDK and CDR2 is SYGVNS. The CDR3 nucleotides read TGTGCCAGCAGTCGGGACAGTCTTGAGACCCAGTACTTC. Translation gives CASSRDSLETQYF.